Presented here are 21 T cell receptor beta chains from one specimen sequenced in a study of T-cell memory formation after mild COVID-19. One entry per CDR3 protein, called by TCRdb with MiXCR from the 5' RACE reads. The sample carries over 300,000 distinct CDR3 sequences, 20% to 25% recorded once. Sample: PBMCs or a T cell subset sorted from them (not recorded which). Receptors originate from a man younger than 35 who had mild COVID-19 (a few samples of this study predate the infection). Cell type and time point are not known.

This clonotype was recorded many times. The genes are TRBV7-9 and TRBJ2-4; 7 bases are a match to TRBD1. CDR3 length: 17 amino acids. J was trimmed by 0 bases and V by 5 bases; bases with no gene match: 10. Germline V gene lookup returns CDR1 SEHNR and CDR2 FQNEAQ (reference sequence). CDR3 residues: CASSPQRGQTAKNIQYF. The CDR3, as DNA: TGTGCCAGCAGCCCGCAGAGGGGGCAAACAGCCAAAAACATTCAGTACTTC.

The chain links TRBV7-2 to TRBJ1-4, with a possible D match to TRBD1 (6 bases). Trimming took 5 bases from V and 0 from J, leaving 10 bases between them. The CDR3 is 15 amino acids. Germline V lookup: CDR1 SGHTA, CDR2 FQGNSA. The CDR3 reads CASSRTAPTNEKLFF. Here the CDR3 DNA reads TGTGCCAGCAGCAGGACAGCTCCAACTAATGAAAAACTGTTTTTT.

The CDR3, as DNA: TGTGCCAGCAGGATGACGGTATATGGCTACACCTTC. Protein sequence: CASRMTVYGYTF. The chain uses TRBV28 and TRBJ1-2; no clear D gene. Looked up from germline, CDR1 is MDHEN and CDR2 is SYDVKM. The CDR3 sequence is 12 residues long. Trimming cost V 6 bases and J 5 bases, with 10 bases left between them.

This clonotype was seen a few times. The CDR3 nucleotides read TGTGCCAGCAGCGAGGGGGGGCTTAGCTACACCTTC. Translated, it gives CASSEGGLSYTF. The rearrangement uses TRBV2 and TRBJ1-2, with D tentatively TRBD1 (6 bases). Trimming pared 6 bases from V and 9 bases from J, leaving 14 bases between. From germline, CDR1 is SNHLY and CDR2 FYNNEI. CDR3 length: 12 residues.

The V call is TRBV7-9, the J call TRBJ2-3; perhaps TRBD2 as D (5 bases). The CDR3 length is 15 residues. V was shortened by 5 bases and J by 1 base, with 13 bases between the two germline ends. Germline values: CDR1 SEHNR, CDR2 FQNEAQ (reference sequence). The CDR3 loop is CASSTRTGRTDTQYF. CDR3 coding DNA: TGTGCCAGCAGCACGCGGACTGGTCGCACAGATACGCAGTATTTT.

CDR3 residues: CASSEGGVPNQPQHF. The CDR3 DNA reads TGTGCCAGCAGCGAGGGGGGGGTGCCCAATCAGCCCCAGCATTTT. The chain combines TRBV9 with TRBJ1-5; TRBD1 is a possible D gene (6 bases). V was clipped by 3 bases and J by 3 bases, with 13 bases between them. The germline V gene has CDR1 SGDLS and CDR2 YYNGEE. The CDR3 spans 15 residues.

This clonotype turned up a few times. CDR3 DNA sequence: TGTGCCAGCAGTTTAGCGGGACAGGGTATCACTCAGCCCCAGCATTTT. This codes for CASSLAGQGITQPQHF. The chain links TRBV12-3 or TRBV12-4 to TRBJ1-5, with 9 bases lining up with TRBD1. This CDR3 contains 16 residues. Losses at the gene ends were 0 bases for V and 6 bases for J; bases not matched to a gene: 6.

The chain has TRBV29-1 and TRBJ2-3, with 7 positions matching TRBD2. Trimming cost V 3 bases and J 6 bases; bases outside gene matches: 12. Germline CDR1 and CDR2: SQVTM and ANQGSEA. This CDR3 spans 15 amino acids. The CDR3, as DNA: TGCAGCGTTGAGTTGGTTGCGGGGGTCCTGGATACGCAGTATTTT. It codes for CSVELVAGVLDTQYF.

The table lists this clonotype with many counts. The V and J genes are TRBV5-5 and TRBJ1-5; a possible D gene is TRBD1 (5 bases). V lost 2 bases to trimming and J lost 5 bases, with 14 bases between them. Germline lookup yields CDR1 SGHKS and CDR2 YYEKEE (reference sequence). This CDR3 comprises 15 residues. The CDR3 spells CASSFFGQGDQPQHF. In DNA, the CDR3 is TGTGCCAGCAGCTTTTTCGGCCAGGGTGATCAGCCCCAGCATTTT. Filled out from reference TRBV5-5 and TRBJ1-5, the complete variable domain reads DAGVTQSPTHLIKTRGQQVTLRCSPISGHKSVSWYQQVLGQGPQFIFQYYEKEERGRGNFPDRFSARQFPNYSSELNVNALLLGDSALYLCASSFFGQGDQPQHFGDGTRLSIL.

This clonotype was counted at least ten times. This chain uses TRBV12-3 or TRBV12-4 with TRBJ2-3; D is perhaps TRBD2 (6 bases). This CDR3 has 16 amino acids. The germline V and J ends were trimmed by 6 bases and 3 bases, with 19 bases remaining between them. The CDR3 coding sequence is TGTGCCAGCAGCCTGCCGCCGGGAGCGGTTACAGATACGCAGTATTTT. Its translation is CASSLPPGAVTDTQYF.

The J gene is TRBJ1-6, the V gene TRBV5-5; 12 bases are a match to TRBD1. CDR1 and CDR2 (germline): SGHKS, YYEKEE (reference sequence). This CDR3 spans 17 amino acids. Trimming cost V 4 bases and J 9 bases; bases outside gene matches: 11. The CDR3: CASSPGQGARYFSPLHF. DNA for the CDR3: TGTGCCAGCAGCCCGGGACAGGGGGCGCGATATTTTTCACCCCTCCACTTT.

The gene calls are TRBV7-2 and TRBJ2-3; 8 nucleotides align to TRBD1. V gave up 8 bases and J gave up 4 bases; unmatched junction bases: 8. From germline, CDR1 is SGHTA and CDR2 FQGNSA. The CDR3 has 14 amino acids. The CDR3 loop is CASGSDRAADTQYF. The CDR3 nucleotides read TGTGCCAGCGGTTCGGACAGGGCGGCAGATACGCAGTATTTT.

V and J are TRBV7-8 and TRBJ2-7, with a possible D match to TRBD1 (5 bases). Germline V gene sequence: CDR1 SGHVS, CDR2 FQNEAQ. This CDR3 has 13 amino acids. V was pared by 5 bases and J by 2 bases, with 10 bases between. In nucleotides, the CDR3 is TGTGCCAGCAGCCAGGGTCCCACCTACGAGCAGTACGTC. It codes for CASSQGPTYEQYV.

This clonotype was observed a few times. This chain uses TRBV7-2 with TRBJ2-3; the D gene is possibly TRBD1 (5 bases). Germline lookup yields CDR1 SGHTA and CDR2 FQGNSA. CDR3 length: 17 amino acids. Trimming took off 5 bases at V and 1 base at J, with 19 bases between the two ends. The DNA for the CDR3 is TGTGCCAGCAGCCCGGGTTTGGGGCGTGAGGGCACAGATACGCAGTATTTT. This codes for CASSPGLGREGTDTQYF.

CDR3 sequence (DNA): TGCAGTGCTGTGACAGACAGAAACAATCAGCCCCAGCATTTT. This translates into CSAVTDRNNQPQHF. The rearrangement uses TRBV20-1 and TRBJ1-5; possible D gene TRBD1, 5 bases. This CDR3 is built from 14 residues. The V end was cut by 5 bases, the J end by 3 bases, with 14 bases between. Germline V gives CDR1 DFQATT, CDR2 SNEGSKA (reference sequence).

The gene calls are TRBV3-1 and TRBJ1-1, with 8 nucleotides matching TRBD1. The V gene end was trimmed by 8 bases and the J gene end by 4 bases; junction bases not matched to a gene: 3. Germline V gene lookup returns CDR1 LGHDT and CDR2 YNNKEL (reference sequence). This CDR3 comprises 12 residues. The CDR3 DNA reads TGTGCCAGCGTCGGACAGGGCACTGAAGCTTTCTTT. Its protein product is CASVGQGTEAFF.

V is TRBV4-3 and J is TRBJ1-2, with D perhaps matching TRBD1 (5 bases). CDR3 size: 14 residues. V lost 1 base, J lost 7 bases, and 13 bases lay in between. CDR1 and CDR2 (germline): LGHNA, YSLEER. The CDR3 spells CASSQVGGAGGYTF. For the CDR3, the DNA is TGCGCCAGCAGCCAAGTAGGAGGGGCTGGTGGCTACACCTTC.

The V gene is TRBV7-2, the J gene TRBJ2-7; possible D gene TRBD2, 7 bases. Germline CDR1 reads SGHTA; CDR2 reads FQGNSA. CDR3 size: 15 residues. V was cut by 5 bases and J by 6 bases, with 20 bases left in between. This CDR3 reads CASSPQGGGVGEQYV. The DNA for the CDR3 is TGTGCCAGCAGCCCTCAAGGAGGGGGGGTGGGCGAGCAGTACGTC.

This clonotype was picked up a small number of times. The rearrangement uses TRBV18 and TRBJ2-3; D gene unclear. The V and J ends lost 6 bases and 5 bases respectively, with 9 bases between them. Germline assignment: CDR1 KGHSH and CDR2 LQKENI. The CDR3 runs 12 residues. This CDR3 reads CASSTAQDTQYF. Written as DNA, the CDR3 is TGTGCCAGCTCCACCGCACAAGATACGCAGTATTTT.

The chain couples TRBV6-1 to TRBJ1-4; D not certain. Germline assignment: CDR1 MNHNS and CDR2 SASEGT. The V and J ends lost 6 bases and 0 bases respectively, with 11 bases between them. The CDR3 has 15 residues. CDR3 sequence reads: CASSYSGATNEKLFF. The CDR3 DNA reads as TGTGCCAGCAGCTACTCAGGCGCAACTAATGAAAAACTGTTTTTT.

In this sample, this clonotype turned up a few times. The chain combines TRBV11-2 with TRBJ1-1; no reliable D call. The ends were cut back, 1 base at V and 0 bases at J, with 9 bases in the middle. This CDR3 contains 15 residues. The germline V gene encodes CDR1 SGHAT and CDR2 FQNNGV. CDR3 DNA sequence: TGTGCCAGCAGCTTAGCCGCCGTCCTGAACACTGAAGCTTTCTTT. As protein: CASSLAAVLNTEAFF.